This TCR beta chain was obtained from a study of blood T cell repertoires in COVID-19. As processed by the authors: Amplification from reference gene primers served as the basis for estimated nucleated cell counts. Using immunoSEQ multiplex PCR, the repertoire was profiled, and TCRdb retains in-frame clones only, with some absent. V and J calls and clone size are given by that table; D and trimming were obtained from the DNA. The table shows about 480,000 clones, with about 85% occurring only once. There are 15 residues in the CDR3. The V end was cut by 0 bases, the J end by 6 bases, with 9 bases between. Germline lookup yields CDR1 LNHNV and CDR2 YYDKDF (reference sequence). Clinical history as reported by participants underpinned cohort assignment.

The TCR comes from a young woman with acute COVID-19. The chain joins TRBV15 to TRBJ1-6, with D possibly TRBD1 on 6 matching bases. Sample: PBMCs or T cells enriched from blood (not recorded which). In DNA form, the CDR3 reads TGTGCCACCAGCAGAGACGGACAGCTTAATTCACCCCTCCACTTT. This encodes CATSRDGQLNSPLHF.